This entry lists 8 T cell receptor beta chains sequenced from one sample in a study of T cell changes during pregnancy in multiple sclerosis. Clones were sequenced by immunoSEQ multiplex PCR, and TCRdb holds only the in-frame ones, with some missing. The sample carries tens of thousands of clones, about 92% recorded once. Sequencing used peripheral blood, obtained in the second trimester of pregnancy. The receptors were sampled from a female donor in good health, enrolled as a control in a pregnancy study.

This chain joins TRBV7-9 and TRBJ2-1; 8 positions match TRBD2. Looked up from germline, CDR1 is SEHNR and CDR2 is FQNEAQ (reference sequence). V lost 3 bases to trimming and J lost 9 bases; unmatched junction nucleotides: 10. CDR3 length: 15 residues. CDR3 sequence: CASSLRGAPGGEQFF. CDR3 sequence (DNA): TGTGCCAGCAGCTTGCGGGGGGCCCCGGGAGGTGAGCAGTTCTTC.

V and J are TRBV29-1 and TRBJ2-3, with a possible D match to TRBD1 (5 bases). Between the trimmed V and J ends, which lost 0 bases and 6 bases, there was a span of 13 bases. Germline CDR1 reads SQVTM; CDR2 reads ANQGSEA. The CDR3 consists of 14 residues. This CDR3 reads CSVEDRRGADTQYF. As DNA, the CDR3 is TGCAGCGTTGAAGATCGAAGGGGCGCGGATACGCAGTATTTT.

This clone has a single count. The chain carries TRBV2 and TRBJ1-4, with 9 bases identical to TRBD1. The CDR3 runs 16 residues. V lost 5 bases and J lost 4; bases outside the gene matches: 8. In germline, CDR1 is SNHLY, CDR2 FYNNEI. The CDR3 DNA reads TGTGCCAGCAGTCTACAGGGGGCCCGATTTAATGAAAAACTGTTTTTT. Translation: CASSLQGARFNEKLFF.

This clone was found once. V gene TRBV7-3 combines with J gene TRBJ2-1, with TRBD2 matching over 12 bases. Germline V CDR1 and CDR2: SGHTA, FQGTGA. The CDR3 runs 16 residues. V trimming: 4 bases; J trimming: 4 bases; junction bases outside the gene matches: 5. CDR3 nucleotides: TGTGCCAGCAGCTCCGCCGGGACTAGCGGGTACAATGAGCAGTTCTTC. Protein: CASSSAGTSGYNEQFF.

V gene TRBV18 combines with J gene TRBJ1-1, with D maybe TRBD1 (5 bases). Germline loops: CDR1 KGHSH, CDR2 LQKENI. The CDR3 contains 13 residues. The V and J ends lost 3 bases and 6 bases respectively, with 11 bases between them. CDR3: CASSPQGYAEAFF. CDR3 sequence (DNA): TGTGCCAGCTCACCGCAGGGATACGCTGAAGCTTTCTTT.

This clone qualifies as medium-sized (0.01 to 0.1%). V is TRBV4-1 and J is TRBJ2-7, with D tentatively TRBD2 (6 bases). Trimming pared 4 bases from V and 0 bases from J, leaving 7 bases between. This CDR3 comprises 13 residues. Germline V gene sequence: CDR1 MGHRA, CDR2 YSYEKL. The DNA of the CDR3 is TGCGCCAGCAGCCGCGGGGCCTCCTACGAGCAGTACTTC. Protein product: CASSRGASYEQYF.

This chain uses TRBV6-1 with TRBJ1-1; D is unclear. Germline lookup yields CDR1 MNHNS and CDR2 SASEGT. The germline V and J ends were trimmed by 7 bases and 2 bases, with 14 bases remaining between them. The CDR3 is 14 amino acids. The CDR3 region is CASKDWASNTEAFF. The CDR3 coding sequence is TGTGCCAGCAAGGATTGGGCGAGCAACACTGAAGCTTTCTTT.

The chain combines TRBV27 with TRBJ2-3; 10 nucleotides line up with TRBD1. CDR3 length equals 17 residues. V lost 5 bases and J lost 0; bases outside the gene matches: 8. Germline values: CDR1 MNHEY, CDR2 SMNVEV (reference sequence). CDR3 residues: CASSKWTGGRSTDTQYF. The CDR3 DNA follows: TGTGCCAGCAGTAAATGGACAGGGGGACGGAGCACAGATACGCAGTATTTT.